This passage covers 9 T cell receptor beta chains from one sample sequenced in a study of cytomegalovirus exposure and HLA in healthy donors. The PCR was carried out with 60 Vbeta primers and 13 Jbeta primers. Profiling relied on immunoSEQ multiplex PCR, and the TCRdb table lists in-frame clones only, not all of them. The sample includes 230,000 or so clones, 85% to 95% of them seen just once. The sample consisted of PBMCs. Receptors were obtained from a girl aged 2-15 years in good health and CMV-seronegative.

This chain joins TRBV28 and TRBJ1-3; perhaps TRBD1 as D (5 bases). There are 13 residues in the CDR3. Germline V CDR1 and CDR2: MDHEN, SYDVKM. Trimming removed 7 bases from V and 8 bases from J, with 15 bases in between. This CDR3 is CASTFTWGDTIYF. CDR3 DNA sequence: TGTGCCAGCACCTTCACGTGGGGGGACACCATATATTTT.

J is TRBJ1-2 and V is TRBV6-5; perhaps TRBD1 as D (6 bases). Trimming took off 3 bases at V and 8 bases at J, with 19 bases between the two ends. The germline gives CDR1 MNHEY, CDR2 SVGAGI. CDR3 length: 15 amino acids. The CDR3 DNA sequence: TGTGCCAGCAGTTATATGCAGGGGTTGGATCGAGGCTACACCTTC. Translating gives CASSYMQGLDRGYTF.

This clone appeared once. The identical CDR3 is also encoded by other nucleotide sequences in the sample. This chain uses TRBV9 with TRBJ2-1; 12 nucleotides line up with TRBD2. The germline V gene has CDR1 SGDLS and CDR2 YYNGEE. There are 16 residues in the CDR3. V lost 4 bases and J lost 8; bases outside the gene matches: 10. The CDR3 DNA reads TGTGCCAGCAGCTCCTTGACTAGCGGGGGTTCGTATGAGCAGTTCTTC. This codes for CASSSLTSGGSYEQFF.

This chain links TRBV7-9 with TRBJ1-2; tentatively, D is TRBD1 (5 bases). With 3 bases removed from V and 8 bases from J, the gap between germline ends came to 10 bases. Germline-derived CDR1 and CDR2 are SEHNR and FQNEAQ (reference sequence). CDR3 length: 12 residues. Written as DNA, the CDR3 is TGTGCCAGCAGCTTCAGGGCGAGGGGCTACACCTTC. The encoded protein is CASSFRARGYTF. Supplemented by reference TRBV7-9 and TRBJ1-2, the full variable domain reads DTGVSQNPRHKITKRGQNVTFRCDPISEHNRLYWYRQTLGQGPEFLTYFQNEAQLEKSRLLSDRFSAERPKGSFSTLEIQRTEQGDSAMYLCASSFRARGYTFGSGTRLTVV.

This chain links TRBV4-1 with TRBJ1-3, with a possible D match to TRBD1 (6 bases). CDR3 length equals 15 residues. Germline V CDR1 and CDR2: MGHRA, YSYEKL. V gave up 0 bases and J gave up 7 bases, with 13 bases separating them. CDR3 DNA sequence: TGCGCCAGCAGCCAAGAGGACAGCCGAACGAACACCATATATTTT. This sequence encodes CASSQEDSRTNTIYF.

CDR3 in amino acids: CASSSRQGAYEQYF. CDR3 sequence (DNA): TGTGCCAGCAGCTCCCGACAGGGGGCCTACGAGCAGTACTTC. V and J are TRBV7-8 and TRBJ2-7, with 9 bases that match TRBD1. The length of the CDR3 is 14 residues. CDR1 SGHVS and CDR2 FQNEAQ come from the germline V gene. The V and J ends lost 4 bases and 2 bases, in that order; junction bases with no gene match: 3. Supplemented by reference TRBV7-8 and TRBJ2-7, the full variable domain reads GAGVSQSPRYKVAKRGQDVALRCDPISGHVSLFWYQQALGQGPEFLTYFQNEAQLDKSGLPSDRFFAERPEGSVSTLKIQRTQQEDSAVYLCASSSRQGAYEQYFGPGTRLTVT.

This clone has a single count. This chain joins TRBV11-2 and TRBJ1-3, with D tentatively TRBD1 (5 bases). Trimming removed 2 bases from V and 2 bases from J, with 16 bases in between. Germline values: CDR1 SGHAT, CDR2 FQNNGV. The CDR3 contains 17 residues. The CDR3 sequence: CASSLTPTGVAGNTIYF. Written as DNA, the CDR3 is TGTGCCAGCAGCTTAACCCCCACAGGTGTGGCTGGAAACACCATATATTTT.

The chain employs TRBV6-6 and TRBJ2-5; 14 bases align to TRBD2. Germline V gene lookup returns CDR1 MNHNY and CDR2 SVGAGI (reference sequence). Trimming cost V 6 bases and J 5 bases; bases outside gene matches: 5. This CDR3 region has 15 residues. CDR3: CASSRGLAGVETQYF. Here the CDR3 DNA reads TGTGCCAGCAGCCGGGGACTAGCGGGAGTGGAGACCCAGTACTTC.

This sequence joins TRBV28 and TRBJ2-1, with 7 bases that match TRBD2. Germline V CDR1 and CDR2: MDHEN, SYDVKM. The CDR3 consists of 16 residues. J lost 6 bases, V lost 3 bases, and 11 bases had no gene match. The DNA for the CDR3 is TGTGCCAGCAGTTTCGTCGGGACTACCTTGTCCAATGAGCAGTTCTTC. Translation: CASSFVGTTLSNEQFF.